This T cell receptor (beta chain) was sequenced in a study of CD8 T cells in Susac syndrome. The study sequenced TCR beta in blood CD8+ and CD4+ T cells. Healthy donors served as age- and sex-matched controls. Purification of the CD8+ and CD4+ T cells relied on negative isolation, and TEMRA cells underwent FACS enrichment. With random hexamers, about 0.5 to 1 ug RNA was reverse transcribed. Amplification of TCR beta CDR3 spanned 54 Vbeta and 13 Jbeta via immunoSEQ multiplex PCR. TCRdb reanalysed the immunoSEQ multiplex PCR reads using MiXCR and keeps one entry per CDR3 protein. Of roughly 110,000 distinct CDR3 sequences listed, about 93% are singletons. V lost 5 bases, J lost 2 bases, and 6 bases stayed unmatched. The CDR3 consists of 16 residues. The V gene's germline CDR1 is LNHDA and CDR2 SQIVND (reference sequence).

The sequenced sample was CD4+ T cells from PBMCs. The chain recombines TRBV19 with TRBJ1-5; 10 bases align to TRBD1. The receptor's source is a human donor in good health. The CDR3 reads CASSRDRGAGNQPQHF. In DNA form, the CDR3 reads TGTGCCAGTAGTCGGGACAGGGGAGCCGGCAATCAGCCCCAGCATTTT.